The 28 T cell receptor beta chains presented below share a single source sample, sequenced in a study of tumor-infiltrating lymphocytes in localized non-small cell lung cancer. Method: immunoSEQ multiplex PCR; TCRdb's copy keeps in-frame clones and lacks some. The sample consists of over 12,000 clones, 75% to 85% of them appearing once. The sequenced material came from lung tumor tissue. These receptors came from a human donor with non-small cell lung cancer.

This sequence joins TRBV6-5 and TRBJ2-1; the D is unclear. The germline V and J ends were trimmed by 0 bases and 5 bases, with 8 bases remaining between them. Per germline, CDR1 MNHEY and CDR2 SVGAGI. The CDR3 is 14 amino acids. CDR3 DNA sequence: TGTGCCAGCAGTTACTCAGAGACCCACAATGAGCAGTTCTTC. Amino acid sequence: CASSYSETHNEQFF.

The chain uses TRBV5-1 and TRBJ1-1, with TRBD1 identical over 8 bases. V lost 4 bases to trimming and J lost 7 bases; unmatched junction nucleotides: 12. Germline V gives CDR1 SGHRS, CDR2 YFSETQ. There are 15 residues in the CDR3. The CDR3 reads CASSRRQGHGGEAFF. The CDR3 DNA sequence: TGCGCCAGCAGCCGCAGACAGGGGCACGGGGGTGAAGCTTTCTTT.

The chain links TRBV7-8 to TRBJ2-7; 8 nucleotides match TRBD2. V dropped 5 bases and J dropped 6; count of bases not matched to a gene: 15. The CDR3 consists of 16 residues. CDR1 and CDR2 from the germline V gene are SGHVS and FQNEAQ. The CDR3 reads CASSPMRGAGVGEQYF. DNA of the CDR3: TGTGCCAGCAGCCCCATGAGAGGAGCGGGAGTTGGCGAGCAGTACTTC.

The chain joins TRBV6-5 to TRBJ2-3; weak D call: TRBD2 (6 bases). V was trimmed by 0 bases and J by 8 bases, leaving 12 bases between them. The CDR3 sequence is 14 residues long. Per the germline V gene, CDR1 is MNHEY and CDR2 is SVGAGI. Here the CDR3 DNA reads TGTGCCAGCAGTTACTCCATCGGGGAGGTTACGCAGTATTTT. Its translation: CASSYSIGEVTQYF.

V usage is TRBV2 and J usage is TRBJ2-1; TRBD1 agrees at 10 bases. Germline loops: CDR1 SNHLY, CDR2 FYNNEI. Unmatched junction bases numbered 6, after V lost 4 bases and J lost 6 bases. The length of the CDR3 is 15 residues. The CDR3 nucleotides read TGTGCCAGCAGTGGTAGACAGGGGGCGCGCAATGAGCAGTTCTTC. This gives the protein CASSGRQGARNEQFF.

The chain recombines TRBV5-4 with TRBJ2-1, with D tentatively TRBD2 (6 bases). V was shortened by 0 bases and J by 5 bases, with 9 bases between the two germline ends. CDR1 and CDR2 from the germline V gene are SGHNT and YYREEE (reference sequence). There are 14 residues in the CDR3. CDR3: CASSLASDDNEQFF. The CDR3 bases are TGTGCCAGCAGCTTGGCTAGCGACGACAATGAGCAGTTCTTC.

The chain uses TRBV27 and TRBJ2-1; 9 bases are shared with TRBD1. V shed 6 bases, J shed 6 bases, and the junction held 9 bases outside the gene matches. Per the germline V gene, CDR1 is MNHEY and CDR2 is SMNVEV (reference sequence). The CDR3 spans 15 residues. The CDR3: CASSDRGWKVNEQFF. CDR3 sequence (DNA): TGTGCCAGCAGCGACAGGGGGTGGAAAGTCAATGAGCAGTTCTTC.

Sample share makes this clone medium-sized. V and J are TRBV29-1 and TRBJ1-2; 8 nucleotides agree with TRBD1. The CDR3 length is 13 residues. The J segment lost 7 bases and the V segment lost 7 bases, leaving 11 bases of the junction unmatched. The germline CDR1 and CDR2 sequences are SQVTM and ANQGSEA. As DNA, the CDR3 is TGCAGCGCCCTCGAGCAGGGGGCTCTTGGCTACACCTTC. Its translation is CSALEQGALGYTF.

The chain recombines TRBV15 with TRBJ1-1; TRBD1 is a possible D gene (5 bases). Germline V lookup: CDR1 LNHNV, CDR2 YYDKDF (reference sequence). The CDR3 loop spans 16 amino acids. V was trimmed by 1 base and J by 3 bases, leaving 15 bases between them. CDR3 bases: TGTGCCACCAGCAGAGGGACCAGGGCCACATACACTGAAGCTTTCTTT. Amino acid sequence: CATSRGTRATYTEAFF. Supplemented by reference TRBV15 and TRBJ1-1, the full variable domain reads DAMVIQNPRYQVTQFGKPVTLSCSQTLNHNVMYWYQQKSSQAPKLLFHYYDKDFNNEADTPDNFQSRRPNTSFCFLDIRSPGLGDTAMYLCATSRGTRATYTEAFFGQGTRLTVV.

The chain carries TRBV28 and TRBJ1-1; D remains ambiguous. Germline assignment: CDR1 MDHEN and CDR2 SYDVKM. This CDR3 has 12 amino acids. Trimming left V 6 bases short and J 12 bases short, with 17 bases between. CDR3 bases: TGTGCCAGCAGGAAGGCCCAGCTTGGGACTTTCTTT. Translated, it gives CASRKAQLGTFF.

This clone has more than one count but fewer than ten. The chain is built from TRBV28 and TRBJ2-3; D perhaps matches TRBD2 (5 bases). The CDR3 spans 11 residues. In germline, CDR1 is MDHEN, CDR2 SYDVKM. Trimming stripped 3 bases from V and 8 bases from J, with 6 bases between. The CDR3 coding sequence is TGTGCCAGCAGTTTTGAGGGTACGCAGTATTTT. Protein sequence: CASSFEGTQYF.

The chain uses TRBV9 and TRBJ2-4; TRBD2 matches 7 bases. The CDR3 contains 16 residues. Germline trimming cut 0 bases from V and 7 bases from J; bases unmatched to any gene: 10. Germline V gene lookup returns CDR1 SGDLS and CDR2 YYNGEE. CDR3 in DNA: TGTGCCAGCAGCGTAGGAGGAAGGACTAGTGGGAACATTCAGTACTTC. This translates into CASSVGGRTSGNIQYF. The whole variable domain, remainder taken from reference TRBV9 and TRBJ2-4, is DSGVTQTPKHLITATGQRVTLRCSPRSGDLSVYWYQQSLDQGLQFLIQYYNGEERAKGNILERFSAQQFPDLHSELNLSSLELGDSALYFCASSVGGRTSGNIQYFGAGTRLSVL.

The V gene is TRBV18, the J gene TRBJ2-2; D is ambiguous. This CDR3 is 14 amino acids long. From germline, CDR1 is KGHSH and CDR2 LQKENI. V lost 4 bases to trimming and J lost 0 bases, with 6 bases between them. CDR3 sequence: CASSLNSNTGELFF. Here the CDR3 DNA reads TGTGCCAGCTCACTAAACTCGAACACCGGGGAGCTGTTTTTT.

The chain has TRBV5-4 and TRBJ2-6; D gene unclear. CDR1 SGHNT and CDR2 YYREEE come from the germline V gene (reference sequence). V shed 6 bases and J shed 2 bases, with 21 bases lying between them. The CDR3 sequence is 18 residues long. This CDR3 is CASTWVSSNLAGANVLTF. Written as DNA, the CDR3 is TGTGCCAGCACCTGGGTCTCGTCTAATCTGGCTGGGGCCAACGTCCTGACTTTC. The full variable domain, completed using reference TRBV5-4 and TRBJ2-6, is ETGVTQSPTHLIKTRGQQVTLRCSSQSGHNTVSWYQQALGQGPQFIFQYYREEENGRGNFPPRFSGLQFPNYSSELNVNALELDDSALYLCASTWVSSNLAGANVLTFGAGSRLTVL.

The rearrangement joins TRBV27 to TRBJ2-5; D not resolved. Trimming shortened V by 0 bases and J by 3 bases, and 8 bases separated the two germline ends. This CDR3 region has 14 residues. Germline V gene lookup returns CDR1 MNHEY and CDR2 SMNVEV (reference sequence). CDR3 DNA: TGTGCCAGCAGTTTATCGCCTTCGAAAGAGACCCAGTACTTC. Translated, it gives CASSLSPSKETQYF.

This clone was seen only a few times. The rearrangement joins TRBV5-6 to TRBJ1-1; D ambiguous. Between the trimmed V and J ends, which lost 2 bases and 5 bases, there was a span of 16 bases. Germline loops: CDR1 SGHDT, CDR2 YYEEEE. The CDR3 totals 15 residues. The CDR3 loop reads CASSFQLDRKTEAFF. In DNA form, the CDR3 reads TGTGCCAGCAGCTTCCAATTGGATAGAAAAACTGAAGCTTTCTTT.

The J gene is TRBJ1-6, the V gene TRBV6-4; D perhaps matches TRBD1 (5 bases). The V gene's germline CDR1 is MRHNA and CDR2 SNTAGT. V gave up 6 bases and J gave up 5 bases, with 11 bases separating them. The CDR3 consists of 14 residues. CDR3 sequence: CASSAGTDNSPLHF. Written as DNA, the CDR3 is TGTGCCAGCAGCGCCGGGACGGATAATTCACCCCTCCACTTT.

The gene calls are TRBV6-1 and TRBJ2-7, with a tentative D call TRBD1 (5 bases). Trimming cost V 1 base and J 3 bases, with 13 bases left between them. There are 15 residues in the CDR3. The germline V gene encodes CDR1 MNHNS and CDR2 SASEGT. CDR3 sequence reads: CASSEGGATVYEQYF. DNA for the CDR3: TGTGCCAGCAGTGAAGGGGGCGCAACGGTCTACGAGCAGTACTTC.

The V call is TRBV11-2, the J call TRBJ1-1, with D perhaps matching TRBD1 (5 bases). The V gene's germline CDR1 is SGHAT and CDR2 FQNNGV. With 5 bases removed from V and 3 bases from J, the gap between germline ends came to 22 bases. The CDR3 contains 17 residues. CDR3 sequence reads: CASSHRGGPKEHTEAFF. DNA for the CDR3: TGTGCCAGCAGCCATAGGGGCGGACCCAAAGAACACACTGAAGCTTTCTTT.

This CDR3 reads CASSQVGGIGYEQYF. As DNA, the CDR3 is TGTGCCAGCAGCCAAGTGGGGGGAATCGGCTACGAGCAGTACTTC. The chain has TRBV14 and TRBJ2-7; D possibly corresponds to TRBD2 (6 bases). This CDR3 comprises 15 residues. Germline V CDR1 and CDR2: SGHDN, FVKESK. V lost 1 base to trimming and J lost 3 bases, with 13 bases between them. Supplemented by reference TRBV14 and TRBJ2-7, the full variable domain reads EAGVTQFPSHSVIEKGQTVTLRCDPISGHDNLYWYRRVMGKEIKFLLHFVKESKQDESGMPNNRFLAERTGGTYSTLKVQPAELEDSGVYFCASSQVGGIGYEQYFGPGTRLTVT.

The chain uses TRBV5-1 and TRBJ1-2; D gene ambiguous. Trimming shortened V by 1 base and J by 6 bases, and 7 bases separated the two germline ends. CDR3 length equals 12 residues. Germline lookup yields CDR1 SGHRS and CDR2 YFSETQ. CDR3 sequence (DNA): TGCGCCAGCAGCTTGTGGGGAAATGGCTACACCTTC. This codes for CASSLWGNGYTF.

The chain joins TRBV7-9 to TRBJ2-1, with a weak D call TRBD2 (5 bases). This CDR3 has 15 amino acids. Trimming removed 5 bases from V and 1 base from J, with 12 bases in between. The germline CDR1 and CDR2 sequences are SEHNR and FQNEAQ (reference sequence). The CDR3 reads CASSTPLASYNEQFF. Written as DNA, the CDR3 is TGTGCCAGCAGCACCCCATTAGCGTCCTACAATGAGCAGTTCTTC. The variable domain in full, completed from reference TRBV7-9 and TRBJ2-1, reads DTGVSQNPRHKITKRGQNVTFRCDPISEHNRLYWYRQTLGQGPEFLTYFQNEAQLEKSRLLSDRFSAERPKGSFSTLEIQRTEQGDSAMYLCASSTPLASYNEQFFGPGTRLTVL.

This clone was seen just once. The CDR3 protein is CASSLADSPYGYTF. The CDR3, as DNA: TGTGCCAGCAGCTTAGCTGACAGTCCCTATGGCTACACCTTC. This chain links TRBV2 with TRBJ1-2, with a possible D match to TRBD1 (5 bases). The CDR3 covers 14 residues. Germline lookup yields CDR1 SNHLY and CDR2 FYNNEI. V lost 6 bases and J lost 4, with 15 bases in between.

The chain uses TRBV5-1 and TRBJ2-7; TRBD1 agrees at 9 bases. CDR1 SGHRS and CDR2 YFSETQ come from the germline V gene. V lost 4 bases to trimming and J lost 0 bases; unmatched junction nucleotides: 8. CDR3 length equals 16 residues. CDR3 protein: CASSQWTGESSYEQYF. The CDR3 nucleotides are TGCGCCAGCAGCCAATGGACAGGGGAGAGCTCCTACGAGCAGTACTTC.

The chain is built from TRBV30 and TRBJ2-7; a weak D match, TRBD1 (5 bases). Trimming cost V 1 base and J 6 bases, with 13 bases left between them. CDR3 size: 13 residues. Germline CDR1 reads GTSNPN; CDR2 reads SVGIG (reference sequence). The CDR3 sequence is CAWSDGQGLEQYF. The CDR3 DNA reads TGTGCCTGGAGTGATGGTCAGGGCCTCGAGCAGTACTTC.

The CDR3 DNA reads as TGCGCCAGCAGCGTAACGGGACAGAACTACGAGCAGTACTTC. Its protein is CASSVTGQNYEQYF. The chain is built from TRBV5-1 and TRBJ2-7; 7 bases align to TRBD1. CDR1 and CDR2 (germline): SGHRS, YFSETQ. This CDR3 region has 14 residues. Trimming removed 4 bases from V and 3 bases from J; junction bases left unmatched: 7.

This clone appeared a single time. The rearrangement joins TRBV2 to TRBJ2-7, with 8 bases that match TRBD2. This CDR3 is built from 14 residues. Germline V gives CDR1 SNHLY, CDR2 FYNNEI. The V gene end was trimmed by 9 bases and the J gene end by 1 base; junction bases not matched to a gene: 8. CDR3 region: CASVSGGGSYEQYF. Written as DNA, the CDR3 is TGTGCCAGTGTCTCGGGCGGGGGGTCCTACGAGCAGTACTTC.

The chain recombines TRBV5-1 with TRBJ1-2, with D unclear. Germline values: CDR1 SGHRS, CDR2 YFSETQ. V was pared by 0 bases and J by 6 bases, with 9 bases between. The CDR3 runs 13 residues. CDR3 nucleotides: TGCGCCAGCAGCTTGGTATTCGGTAATGGCTACACCTTC. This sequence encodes CASSLVFGNGYTF. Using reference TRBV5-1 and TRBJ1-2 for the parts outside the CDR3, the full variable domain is KAGVTQTPRYLIKTRGQQVTLSCSPISGHRSVSWYQQTPGQGLQFLFEYFSETQRNKGNFPGRFSGRQFSNSRSEMNVSTLELGDSALYLCASSLVFGNGYTFGSGTRLTVV.